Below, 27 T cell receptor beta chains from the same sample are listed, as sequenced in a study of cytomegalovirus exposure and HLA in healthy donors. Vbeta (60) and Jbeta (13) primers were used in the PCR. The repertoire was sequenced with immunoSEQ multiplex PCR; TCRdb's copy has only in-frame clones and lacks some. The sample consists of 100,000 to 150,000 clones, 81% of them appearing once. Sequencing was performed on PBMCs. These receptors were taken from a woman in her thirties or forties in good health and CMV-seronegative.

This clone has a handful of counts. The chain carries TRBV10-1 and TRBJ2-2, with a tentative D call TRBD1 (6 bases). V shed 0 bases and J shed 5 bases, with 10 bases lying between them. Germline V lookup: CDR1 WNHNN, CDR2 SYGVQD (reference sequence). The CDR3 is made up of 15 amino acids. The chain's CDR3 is CASSESGQRTGELFF. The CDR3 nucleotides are TGCGCCAGCAGTGAGTCCGGACAGAGGACCGGGGAGCTGTTTTTT.

The DNA of the CDR3 is TGTGCCAGCAGCCTTCTAGAGTACCAAGAGACCCAGTACTTC. Residues: CASSLLEYQETQYF. The chain links TRBV2 to TRBJ2-5; D is unresolved. The V gene's germline CDR1 is SNHLY and CDR2 FYNNEI. V was pared by 6 bases and J by 0 bases, with 11 bases between. This CDR3 region has 14 residues.

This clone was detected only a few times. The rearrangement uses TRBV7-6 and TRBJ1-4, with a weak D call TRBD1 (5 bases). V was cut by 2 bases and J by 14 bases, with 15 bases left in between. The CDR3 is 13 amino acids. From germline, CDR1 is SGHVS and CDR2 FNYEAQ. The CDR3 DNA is TGTGCCAGCAGCTTAAGAGGAGGGGAGTCTCTGTTTTTT. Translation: CASSLRGGESLFF.

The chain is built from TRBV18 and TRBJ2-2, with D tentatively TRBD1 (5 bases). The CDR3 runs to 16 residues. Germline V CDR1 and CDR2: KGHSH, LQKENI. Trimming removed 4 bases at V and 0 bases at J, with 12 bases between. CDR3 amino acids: CASSQQTASNTGELFF. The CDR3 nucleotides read TGTGCCAGCTCACAACAGACAGCCTCGAACACCGGGGAGCTGTTTTTT. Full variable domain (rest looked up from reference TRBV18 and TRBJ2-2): NAGVMQNPRHLVRRRGQEARLRCSPMKGHSHVYWYRQLPEEGLKFMVYLQKENIIDESGMPKERFSAEFPKEGPSILRIQQVVRGDSAAYFCASSQQTASNTGELFFGEGSRLTVL.

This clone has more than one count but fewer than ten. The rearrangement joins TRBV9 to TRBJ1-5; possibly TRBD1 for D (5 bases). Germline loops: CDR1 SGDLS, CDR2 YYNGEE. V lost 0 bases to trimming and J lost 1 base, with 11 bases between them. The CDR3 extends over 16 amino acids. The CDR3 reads CASSVDSAGSNQPQHF. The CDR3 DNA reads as TGTGCCAGCAGCGTAGATTCAGCAGGGAGCAATCAGCCCCAGCATTTT. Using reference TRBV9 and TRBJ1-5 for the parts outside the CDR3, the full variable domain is DSGVTQTPKHLITATGQRVTLRCSPRSGDLSVYWYQQSLDQGLQFLIQYYNGEERAKGNILERFSAQQFPDLHSELNLSSLELGDSALYFCASSVDSAGSNQPQHFGDGTRLSIL.

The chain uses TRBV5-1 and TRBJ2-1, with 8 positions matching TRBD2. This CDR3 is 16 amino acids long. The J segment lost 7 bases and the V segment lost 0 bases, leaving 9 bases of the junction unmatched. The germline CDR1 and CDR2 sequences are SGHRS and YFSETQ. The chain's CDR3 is CASSLARAGGHNEQFF. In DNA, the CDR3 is TGCGCCAGCAGCTTGGCCCGGGCGGGGGGCCATAATGAGCAGTTCTTC.

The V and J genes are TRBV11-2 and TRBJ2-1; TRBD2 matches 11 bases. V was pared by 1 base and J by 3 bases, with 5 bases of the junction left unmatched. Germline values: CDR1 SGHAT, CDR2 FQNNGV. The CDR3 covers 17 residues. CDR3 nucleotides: TGTGCCAGCAGCTTAGGCCCACTAGCGGGAGTCTACAATGAGCAGTTCTTC. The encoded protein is CASSLGPLAGVYNEQFF.

CDR3 DNA: TGTGCCAGTAGCGGTCCTTTCAATCAGCCCCAGCATTTT. Translation: CASSGPFNQPQHF. The V gene is TRBV19, the J gene TRBJ1-5; D call uncertain. V gave up 6 bases and J gave up 3 bases, with 9 bases separating them. CDR3 length: 13 amino acids. Germline V gene sequence: CDR1 LNHDA, CDR2 SQIVND (reference sequence). Based on the CDR3 plus reference TRBV19 and TRBJ1-5, the full variable domain is DGGITQSPKYLFRKEGQNVTLSCEQNLNHDAMYWYRQDPGQGLRLIYYSQIVNDFQKGDIAEGYSVSREKKESFPLTVTSAQKNPTAFYLCASSGPFNQPQHFGDGTRLSIL.

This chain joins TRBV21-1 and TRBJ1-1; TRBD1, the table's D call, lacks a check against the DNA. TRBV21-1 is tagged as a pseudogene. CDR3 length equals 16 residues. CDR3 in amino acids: CARKQGRSSQNTEAFF. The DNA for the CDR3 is TGTGCCAGAAAACAGGGACGTTCGTCTCAGAACACTGAAGCTTTCTTT.

The CDR3 bases are TGTGCCAGCAGTTCCACCGGGACTAGCGGTCGGCAGCAGTACTTC. It yields the protein CASSSTGTSGRQQYF. The chain combines TRBV27 with TRBJ2-7; 11 bases match TRBD2. The CDR3 sequence is 15 residues long. The germline V gene has CDR1 MNHEY and CDR2 SMNVEV (reference sequence). V lost 4 bases to trimming and J lost 8 bases; unmatched junction nucleotides: 10.

The CDR3, as DNA: TGTGCCAGCAGCCGGGTCCCAGCGTCGGTCCCCTCCGATGCGTACAATGAGCAGTTCTTC. Amino acid sequence: CASSRVPASVPSDAYNEQFF. The chain has TRBV7-6 and TRBJ2-1; D gene ambiguous. Germline V gene data show CDR1 as SGHVS and CDR2 as FNYEAQ. The ends were cut back, 5 bases at V and 4 bases at J, with 30 bases in the middle. This CDR3 has 20 residues. Full variable domain (rest looked up from reference TRBV7-6 and TRBJ2-1): GAGVSQSPRYKVTKRGQDVALRCDPISGHVSLYWYRQALGQGPEFLTYFNYEAQQDKSGLPNDRFSAERPEGSISTLTIQRTEQRDSAMYRCASSRVPASVPSDAYNEQFFGPGTRLTVL.

In DNA form, the CDR3 reads TGTGCCAGTAGTCCGAGGGGGCACACCATATATTTT. It specifies CASSPRGHTIYF. The rearrangement uses TRBV19 and TRBJ1-3; 7 positions match TRBD1. This CDR3 has 12 amino acids. After removal of 5 bases from V and 8 bases from J, the junction contained 3 bases not matched to a gene. Germline values: CDR1 LNHDA, CDR2 SQIVND (reference sequence).

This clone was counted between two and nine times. Written as DNA, the CDR3 is TGTGCCAGCAGTGGTTCGAGGGAAGAGACCCAGTACTTC. Protein sequence: CASSGSREETQYF. The genes are TRBV2 and TRBJ2-5; D might be TRBD2 (5 bases). V was pared by 4 bases and J by 3 bases, with 9 bases between. The germline V gene encodes CDR1 SNHLY and CDR2 FYNNEI. The CDR3 has 13 residues.

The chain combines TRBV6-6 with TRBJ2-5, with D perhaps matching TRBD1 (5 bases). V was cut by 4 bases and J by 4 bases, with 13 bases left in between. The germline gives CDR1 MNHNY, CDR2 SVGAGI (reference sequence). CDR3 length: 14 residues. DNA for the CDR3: TGTGCCAGCAGTTTTTGGTCAGGGTCAGAGACCCAGTACTTC. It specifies CASSFWSGSETQYF.

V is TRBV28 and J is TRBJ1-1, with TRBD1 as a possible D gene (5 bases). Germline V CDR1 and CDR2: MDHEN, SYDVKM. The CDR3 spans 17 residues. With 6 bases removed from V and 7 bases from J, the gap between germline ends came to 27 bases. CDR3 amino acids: CASSQPWWDGGTCEAFF. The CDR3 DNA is TGTGCCAGCAGCCAACCGTGGTGGGATGGGGGGACTTGTGAAGCTTTCTTT.

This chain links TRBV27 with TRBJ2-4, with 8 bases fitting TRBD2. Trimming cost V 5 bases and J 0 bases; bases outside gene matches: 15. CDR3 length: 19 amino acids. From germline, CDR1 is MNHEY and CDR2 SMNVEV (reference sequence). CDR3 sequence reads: CASSPPGLEEILAKNIQYF. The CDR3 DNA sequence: TGTGCCAGCAGTCCGCCGGGACTAGAGGAAATACTAGCCAAAAACATTCAGTACTTC.

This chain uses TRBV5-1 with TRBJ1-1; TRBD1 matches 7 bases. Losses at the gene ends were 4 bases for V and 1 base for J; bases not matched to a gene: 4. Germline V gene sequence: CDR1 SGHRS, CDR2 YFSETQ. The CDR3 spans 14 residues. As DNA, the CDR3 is TGCGCCAGCAGCGCCGGGACAGCGAACACTGAAGCTTTCTTT. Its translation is CASSAGTANTEAFF. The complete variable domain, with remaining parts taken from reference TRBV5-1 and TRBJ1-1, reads KAGVTQTPRYLIKTRGQQVTLSCSPISGHRSVSWYQQTPGQGLQFLFEYFSETQRNKGNFPGRFSGRQFSNSRSEMNVSTLELGDSALYLCASSAGTANTEAFFGQGTRLTVV.

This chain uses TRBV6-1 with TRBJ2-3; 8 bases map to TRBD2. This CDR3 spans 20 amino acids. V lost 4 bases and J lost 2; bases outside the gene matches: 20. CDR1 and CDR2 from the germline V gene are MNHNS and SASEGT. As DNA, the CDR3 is TGTGCCAGCAGTGCCCCTTGGACTAGCAAGACTGAATTCTACACAGATACGCAGTATTTT. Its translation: CASSAPWTSKTEFYTDTQYF.

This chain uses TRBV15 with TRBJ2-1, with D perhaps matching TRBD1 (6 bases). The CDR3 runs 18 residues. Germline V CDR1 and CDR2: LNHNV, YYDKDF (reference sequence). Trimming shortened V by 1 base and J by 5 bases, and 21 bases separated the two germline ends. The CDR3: CATSRGRGWRNLDNEQFF. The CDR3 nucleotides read TGTGCCACCAGCAGAGGCAGGGGCTGGAGGAACCTAGACAATGAGCAGTTCTTC.

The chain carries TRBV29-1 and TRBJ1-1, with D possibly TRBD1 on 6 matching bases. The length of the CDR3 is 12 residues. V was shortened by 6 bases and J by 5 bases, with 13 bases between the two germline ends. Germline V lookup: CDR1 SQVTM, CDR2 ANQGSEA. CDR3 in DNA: TGCAGCGTGGTGACAGGCGCTACTGAAGCTTTCTTT. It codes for CSVVTGATEAFF. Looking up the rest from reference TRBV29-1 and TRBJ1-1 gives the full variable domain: SAVISQKPSRDICQRGTSLTIQCQVDSQVTMMFWYRQQPGQSLTLIATANQGSEATYESGFVIDKFPISRPNLTFSTLTVSNMSPEDSSIYLCSVVTGATEAFFGQGTRLTVV.

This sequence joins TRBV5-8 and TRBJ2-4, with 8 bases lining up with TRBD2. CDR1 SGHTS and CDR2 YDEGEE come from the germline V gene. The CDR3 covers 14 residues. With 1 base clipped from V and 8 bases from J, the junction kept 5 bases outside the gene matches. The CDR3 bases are TGTGCCAGCAGCTTGTCCTCCGGGAGGGACATTCAGTACTTC. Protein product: CASSLSSGRDIQYF.

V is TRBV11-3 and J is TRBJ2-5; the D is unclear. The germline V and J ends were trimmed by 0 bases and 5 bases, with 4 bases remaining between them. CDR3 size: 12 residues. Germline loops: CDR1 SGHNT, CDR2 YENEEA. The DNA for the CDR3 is TGTGCCAGCAGCTTAGATAGCGAGACCCAGTACTTC. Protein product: CASSLDSETQYF.

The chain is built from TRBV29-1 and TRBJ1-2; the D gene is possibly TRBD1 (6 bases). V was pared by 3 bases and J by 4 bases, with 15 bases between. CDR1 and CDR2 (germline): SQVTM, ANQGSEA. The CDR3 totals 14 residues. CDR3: CSVDLAGAPYGYTF. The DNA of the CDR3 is TGCAGCGTTGATCTGGCAGGGGCTCCCTATGGCTACACCTTC.

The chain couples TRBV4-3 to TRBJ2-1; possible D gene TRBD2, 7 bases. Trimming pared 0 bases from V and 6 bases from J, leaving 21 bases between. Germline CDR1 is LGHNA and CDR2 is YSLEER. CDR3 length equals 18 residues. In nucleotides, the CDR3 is TGCGCCAGCAGCCAAGAGGGGGGGGCAGAAGGATTTTTCAATGAGCAGTTCTTC. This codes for CASSQEGGAEGFFNEQFF.

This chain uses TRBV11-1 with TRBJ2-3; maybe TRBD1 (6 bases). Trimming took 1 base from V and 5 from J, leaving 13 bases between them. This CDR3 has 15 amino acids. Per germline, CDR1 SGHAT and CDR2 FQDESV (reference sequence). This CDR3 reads CASSLVQGMLDTQYF. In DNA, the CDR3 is TGTGCCAGCAGCTTAGTCCAGGGGATGCTAGATACGCAGTATTTT. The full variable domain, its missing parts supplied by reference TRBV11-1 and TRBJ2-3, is EAEVAQSPRYKITEKSQAVAFWCDPISGHATLYWYRQILGQGPELLVQFQDESVVDDSQLPKDRFSAERLKGVDSTLKIQPAELGDSAMYLCASSLVQGMLDTQYFGPGTRLTVL.

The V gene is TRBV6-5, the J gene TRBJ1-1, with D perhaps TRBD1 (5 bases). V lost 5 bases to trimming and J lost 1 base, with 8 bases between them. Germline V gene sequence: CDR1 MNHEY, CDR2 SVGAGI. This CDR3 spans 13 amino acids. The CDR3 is CASSQQENTEAFF. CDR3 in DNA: TGTGCCAGCAGTCAACAGGAGAACACTGAAGCTTTCTTT.

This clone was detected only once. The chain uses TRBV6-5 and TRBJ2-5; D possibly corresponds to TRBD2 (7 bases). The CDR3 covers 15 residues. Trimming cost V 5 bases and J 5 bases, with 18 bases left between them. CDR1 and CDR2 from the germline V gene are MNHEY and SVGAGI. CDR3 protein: CASSRGRARGETQYF. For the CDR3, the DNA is TGTGCCAGCAGTAGGGGGAGGGCCCGAGGGGAGACCCAGTACTTC.